The rows below give T cell receptor beta chains drawn from one sample of a study of blood T cell repertoires in COVID-19. The method was immunoSEQ multiplex PCR; TCRdb's version includes in-frame clones alone and lacks a portion of them. This repertoire shows about 220,000 clones, roughly 80% found once; its top ten account for about 1.3%. Sequenced: PBMCs or T cells enriched from blood (not recorded which). These receptors came from a woman between 40 and 55 years old with acute COVID-19. Both conserved end residues are part of each CDR3. A D gene is named only where the DNA matches it firmly. Size is stated for part of the rows, as once, few or many counts, or as a class when the clone is expanded.

d_call	v_call	j_call	clone_size	cdr3_aa	cdr3_nt
TRBD1	TRBV18	TRBJ1-5	few	CASSRQDRGRQPQHF	TGTGCCAGCTCACGACAAGACAGGGGGAGGCAGCCCCAGCATTTT
NA	TRBV19	TRBJ1-3	NA	CATARGAGNTIYF	TGTGCCACTGCGCGGGGAGCTGGAAACACCATATATTTT
NA	TRBV7-9	TRBJ1-1	NA	CASTGLSTEAFF	TGTGCCAGTACAGGGTTGTCCACTGAAGCTTTCTTT
NA	TRBV30	TRBJ1-1	NA	CAWSPVLGADTEAFF	TGTGCCTGGAGTCCAGTTCTTGGTGCGGACACTGAAGCTTTCTTT
TRBD1	TRBV7-2	TRBJ2-7	NA	CASSRTGIGYEQYF	TGTGCCAGCAGCCGGACAGGGATCGGGTACGAGCAGTACTTC
NA	TRBV4-1	TRBJ2-1	NA	CASSNTEGLPYNEQFF	TGCGCCAGCAGCAACACGGAGGGACTTCCGTACAATGAGCAGTTCTTC
NA	TRBV3-1/TRBV3-2	TRBJ1-3	NA	CASSPSEYSGNTIYF	TGTGCCAGCAGCCCCTCGGAGTACTCTGGAAACACCATATATTTT
TRBD2	TRBV5-1	TRBJ2-5	once	CASSAGLEETQYF	TGCGCCAGCAGCGCGGGACTAGAAGAGACCCAGTACTTC
TRBD1	TRBV6-5	TRBJ1-2	NA	CASSTGQGNYGYTF	TGTGCCAGCAGTACGGGACAGGGGAACTATGGCTACACCTTC
NA	TRBV3-1/TRBV3-2	TRBJ2-3	few	CASSQVSDTQYF	TGTGCCAGCAGCCAAGTATCGGATACGCAGTATTTT
TRBD1	TRBV5-6	TRBJ1-6	NA	CASSSAGQGWNSPLHF	TGTGCCAGCAGCTCTGCGGGACAGGGATGGAATTCACCCCTCCACTTT
NA	TRBV19	TRBJ2-5	NA	CARPGRSWRTQYF	TGTGCCAGACCGGGAAGAAGTTGGAGGACCCAGTACTTC
TRBD2	TRBV6-5	TRBJ2-1	NA	CASSYLAGGRNEQFF	TGTGCCAGCAGTTATTTAGCGGGAGGGCGGAATGAGCAGTTCTTC
TRBD1	TRBV6-2/TRBV6-3	TRBJ1-1	NA	CASSRPGQGLTEAFF	TGTGCCAGCAGCCGTCCGGGACAGGGTTTGACTGAAGCTTTCTTT
NA	TRBV19	TRBJ2-7	NA	CASSLGLDSLGEQYF	TGTGCCAGTAGCCTCGGGTTGGACAGCCTAGGGGAGCAGTACTTC
TRBD1	TRBV28	TRBJ1-1	NA	CAIVPGQGGAFF	TGTGCCATCGTCCCGGGACAGGGAGGTGCTTTCTTT
NA	TRBV6-5	TRBJ1-1	NA	CASSYGQGSNTEAFF	TGTGCCAGCAGTTACGGGCAGGGGTCGAACACTGAAGCTTTCTTT
NA	TRBV7-2	TRBJ2-6	NA	CASSLVSSGANVLTF	TGTGCCAGCAGCTTAGTATCCTCTGGGGCCAACGTCCTGACTTTC
NA	TRBV10-3	TRBJ2-2	NA	CAISEGAGFGGELFF	TGTGCCATCAGTGAGGGGGCAGGTTTTGGCGGGGAGCTGTTTTTT
TRBD2	TRBV5-8	TRBJ2-1	NA	CASSLGLAYNEQFF	TGTGCCAGCAGCCTGGGACTAGCGTACAATGAGCAGTTCTTC
NA	TRBV19	TRBJ2-7	NA	CAPMGPGPYEQYF	TGTGCCCCTATGGGGCCTGGGCCCTACGAGCAGTACTTC
NA	TRBV12-3/TRBV12-4	TRBJ1-1	NA	CASSLGGTIEAFF	TGTGCCAGCAGTTTAGGGGGGACAATTGAAGCTTTCTTT
NA	TRBV3-1/TRBV3-2	TRBJ2-1	once	CASSAGGMSSYNEQFF	TGTGCCAGCAGCGCAGGGGGGATGAGCTCCTACAATGAGCAGTTCTTC
NA	TRBV29-1	TRBJ2-1	NA	CSVDGTSWSYNEQFF	TGCAGCGTTGATGGAACTAGTTGGTCCTACAATGAGCAGTTCTTC
NA	TRBV7-3	TRBJ1-6	NA	CASSLSGQYNSPLHF	TGTGCCAGCAGCTTATCTGGACAGTATAATTCACCCCTCCACTTT
TRBD1	TRBV6-5	TRBJ2-7	NA	CASSPRQGFYEQYF	TGTGCCAGCAGCCCCCGACAGGGCTTCTACGAGCAGTACTTC
NA	TRBV7-2	TRBJ1-5	NA	CASGKGGNQPQHF	TGTGCCAGCGGAAAAGGGGGCAATCAGCCCCAGCATTTT
NA	TRBV1	TRBJ2-1	NA	CTSSQDRGLALWSSYNEQFF	TGCACCAGCAGCCAAGATAGGGGACTAGCGCTTTGGAGCTCCTACAATGAGCAGTTCTTC
TRBD1	TRBV11-2	TRBJ2-3	NA	CASSNRRDRGDTQYF	TGTGCCAGCAGTAATAGGCGGGACAGGGGTGATACGCAGTATTTT
TRBD1	TRBV5-4	TRBJ2-7	NA	CASSTKGAPLGQGPYEQYF	TGTGCCAGCAGCACTAAGGGCGCCCCCCTAGGACAGGGACCCTACGAGCAGTACTTC
NA	TRBV18	TRBJ1-5	NA	CASSPRQVNQPQHF	TGTGCCAGCTCACCACGGCAGGTCAATCAGCCCCAGCATTTT
TRBD2	TRBV7-8	TRBJ2-1	once	CASSFGLGTSGTSYNEQFF	TGTGCCAGCAGCTTCGGCCTGGGGACTAGCGGAACCTCCTACAATGAGCAGTTCTTC
NA	TRBV6-4	TRBJ2-7	once	CASSPGRGSEQYF	TGTGCCAGCTCTCCGGGGCGGGGAAGCGAGCAGTACTTC
TRBD1	TRBV4-1	TRBJ1-5	NA	CASSQKPPGQGSNQPQHF	TGCGCCAGCAGCCAGAAGCCTCCGGGACAGGGGAGCAATCAGCCCCAGCATTTT
NA	TRBV5-1	TRBJ1-4	NA	CASSGSATNEKLFF	TGCGCCAGCTCAGGGTCTGCAACTAATGAAAAACTGTTTTTT
TRBD1	TRBV29-1	TRBJ1-1	NA	CSVMTGGNTEAFF	TGCAGCGTAATGACAGGGGGGAACACTGAAGCTTTCTTT
NA	TRBV4-2	TRBJ2-7	NA	CASSQEWRKYEQYF	TGTGCCAGCAGCCAAGAGTGGCGGAAATACGAGCAGTACTTC
TRBD1	TRBV5-1	TRBJ2-7	NA	CASSPSGTENEQYF	TGCGCCAGCAGCCCGTCCGGGACAGAAAACGAGCAGTACTTC
NA	TRBV12-5	TRBJ1-2	NA	CASGLLATGNYTF	TGTGCTAGTGGTTTGCTGGCTACGGGGAACTACACCTTC
TRBD2	TRBV9	TRBJ2-5	NA	CASSSRRLAGGRETQYF	TGTGCCAGCAGCTCCCGGCGACTAGCGGGGGGACGGGAGACCCAGTACTTC
NA	TRBV19	TRBJ1-5	NA	CASTLYSYSNQPQHF	TGTGCCAGTACCTTATATTCTTATAGCAATCAGCCCCAGCATTTT
NA	TRBV6-5	TRBJ2-7	NA	CASSRGRGGHNEQYF	TGTGCCAGCAGTCGAGGGAGGGGGGGACACAACGAGCAGTACTTC
NA	TRBV6-2/TRBV6-3	TRBJ2-5	NA	CASSYSGTGIEETQYF	TGTGCCAGCAGTTACTCGGGCACAGGGATTGAGGAGACCCAGTACTTC
NA	TRBV4-2	TRBJ2-7	NA	CASSQDRNRGAVYEQYF	TGTGCCAGCAGCCAAGATAGGAATCGGGGGGCCGTCTACGAGCAGTACTTC
NA	TRBV2	TRBJ1-4	NA	CASSDFLGSEKLFF	TGTGCCAGCAGTGATTTTCTAGGGAGTGAAAAACTGTTTTTT
NA	TRBV5-3	TRBJ1-4	NA	CARSFGGALEKLFF	TGTGCCAGAAGCTTTGGGGGGGCCTTAGAAAAACTGTTTTTT
NA	TRBV30	TRBJ1-3	NA	CAWSAAANTIYF	TGTGCCTGGAGTGCGGCGGCAAACACCATATATTTT
NA	TRBV30	TRBJ1-4	NA	CASRGASEKLFF	TGTGCCTCCCGGGGGGCTAGTGAAAAACTGTTTTTT
TRBD1	TRBV4-1	TRBJ1-2	NA	CASSPGGTGYYYGYTF	TGCGCCAGCAGCCCTGGGGGGACAGGGTATTACTATGGCTACACCTTC
NA	TRBV27	TRBJ2-2	NA	CASSPRQYTGELFF	TGTGCCAGCAGTCCACGACAGTACACCGGGGAGCTGTTTTTT
NA	TRBV4-3	TRBJ1-3	NA	CASSQVAQGGSSGNTIYF	TGCGCCAGCAGCCAAGTGGCCCAGGGAGGGAGCTCTGGAAACACCATATATTTT
NA	TRBV4-1	TRBJ1-3	NA	CASTHFWAGGDSGNTIYF	TGCGCCAGCACCCACTTTTGGGCCGGCGGGGACTCTGGAAACACCATATATTTT
TRBD2	TRBV30	TRBJ2-5	NA	CAWTPGLAGGEGETQYF	TGTGCCTGGACCCCAGGACTAGCGGGAGGGGAAGGAGAGACCCAGTACTTC
NA	TRBV7-8	TRBJ1-5	NA	CASSLEGGGNQPQHF	TGTGCCAGCAGCTTAGAAGGGGGAGGCAATCAGCCCCAGCATTTT
NA	TRBV2	TRBJ1-6	NA	CASSDAGAQINSPLHF	TGTGCCAGCAGTGACGCAGGGGCGCAGATTAATTCACCCCTCCACTTT